These 14 T cell receptor beta chains came from one sample sequenced in a study of early T cells in non-severe SARS-CoV-2 infection. Each CDR3 protein gets one entry after TCRdb re-called the 5' RACE reads with MiXCR. Here the sample spans tens of thousands of distinct CDR3 sequences, 6% to 7% being singletons. Sequenced sample: whole blood. These receptors were collected from an adult who was a healthcare worker with PCR-confirmed SARS-CoV-2 infection or an uninfected control (not recorded which).

This clonotype was recorded many times. This chain connects TRBV21-1 to TRBJ2-7; the table calls TRBD1, which could not be checked here. TRBV21-1 is listed as a pseudogene. The CDR3 consists of 15 residues. The CDR3 region has the DNA TGTGCCAGCAGCACTTGGACAGGGGGGTCCTACGAGCAGTACTTC. It encodes CASSTWTGGSYEQYF.

This clonotype was counted ten times or more. The rearrangement links TRBV20-1 to TRBJ2-2, with 8 bases fitting TRBD2. This CDR3 has 15 residues. With V trimmed by 3 bases and J by 7 bases, 10 bases remained unmatched. The V gene's germline CDR1 is DFQATT and CDR2 SNEGSKA (reference sequence). Here the CDR3 DNA reads TGCAGTGCTAGCTCCAGCGGGGGAAGAAACGGGGAGCTGTTTTTT. Amino acids: CSASSSGGRNGELFF.

This clonotype showed up just a few times. V and J are TRBV2 and TRBJ2-7; D remains ambiguous. Germline assignment: CDR1 SNHLY and CDR2 FYNNEI. The CDR3 contains 11 residues. The V end was cut by 6 bases, the J end by 1 base, with 4 bases between. The CDR3 sequence: CASRVSYEQYF. In nucleotides, the CDR3 is TGTGCCAGCAGGGTGTCCTACGAGCAGTACTTC.

This rearrangement joins TRBV12-3 or TRBV12-4 to TRBJ1-5; TRBD1 aligns across 9 bases. The V gene end was trimmed by 6 bases and the J gene end by 2 bases; junction bases not matched to a gene: 20. The CDR3 is 20 residues long. The CDR3 region has the DNA TGTGCCAGCAGCCCGCACAGGGGGCGAGAAGTGGCTAATGGCAATCAGCCCCAGCATTTT. Translation gives CASSPHRGREVANGNQPQHF.

This clonotype qualifies as medium-sized. V usage is TRBV7-2 and J usage is TRBJ1-1; D call uncertain. The CDR3 loop spans 13 amino acids. V lost 2 bases to trimming and J lost 11 bases, with 15 bases between them. Germline assignment: CDR1 SGHTA and CDR2 FQGNSA. This CDR3 is CASSLRRTEQAFF. As DNA, the CDR3 is TGTGCCAGCAGCTTACGAAGGACCGAGCAGGCTTTCTTT.

This clonotype was observed many times. The chain recombines TRBV5-1 with TRBJ2-1; maybe TRBD2 (7 bases). Per the germline V gene, CDR1 is SGHRS and CDR2 is YFSETQ. Deletions cut 4 bases from V and 5 bases from J, with 19 bases between. The CDR3 contains 16 residues. The CDR3 spells CASSPPGGGGNNEQFF. The DNA of the CDR3 is TGCGCCAGCAGCCCCCCGGGAGGCGGGGGCAACAATGAGCAGTTCTTC.

This clonotype was detected a few times. This sequence joins TRBV19 and TRBJ2-4; 10 bases align to TRBD1. CDR3 length: 16 amino acids. V shed 1 base, J shed 8 bases, and the junction held 8 bases outside the gene matches. Germline V gene lookup returns CDR1 LNHDA and CDR2 SQIVND (reference sequence). The CDR3 region has the DNA TGTGCCAGTAGTATAGGGGACAGGGGAGCGGTGCACATTCAGTACTTC. Translated, it gives CASSIGDRGAVHIQYF.

This clonotype showed up just a few times. The J gene is TRBJ2-5, the V gene TRBV6-5, with TRBD2 identical over 8 bases. The CDR3 sequence is 17 residues long. Trimming took 0 bases from V and 3 from J; bases not matched to a gene: 9. Germline values: CDR1 MNHEY, CDR2 SVGAGI. CDR3 residues: CASSYSGVAGTKETQYF. The CDR3 DNA sequence: TGTGCCAGCAGTTACTCGGGGGTAGCGGGGACCAAAGAGACCCAGTACTTC.

The gene calls are TRBV20-1 and TRBJ2-1; D is ambiguous. The CDR3 has 12 amino acids. Looked up from germline, CDR1 is DFQATT and CDR2 is SNEGSKA (reference sequence). Trimming cost V 1 base and J 8 bases, with 9 bases left between them. DNA for the CDR3: TGCAGTGCTAGAGGCCTATTGGATGAGCAGTTCTTC. Protein: CSARGLLDEQFF.

This clonotype came up a few times. V and J are TRBV6-5 and TRBJ2-7; no firm D call. Trimming took 6 bases from V and 4 from J, leaving 22 bases between them. From germline, CDR1 is MNHEY and CDR2 SVGAGI. The CDR3 consists of 16 residues. Here the CDR3 DNA reads TGTGCCAGCAGCATCGTGGATCCACTTACAGAGTACGAGCAGTACTTC. Protein product: CASSIVDPLTEYEQYF.

The genes are TRBV20-1 and TRBJ2-7; D is possibly TRBD1 or TRBD2 (8 bases each). V was shortened by 2 bases and J by 5 bases, with 22 bases between the two germline ends. CDR3 length: 16 amino acids. Germline V lookup: CDR1 DFQATT, CDR2 SNEGSKA (reference sequence). The CDR3 protein is CSARLQGDVTSDEQYF. CDR3 DNA: TGCAGTGCTAGATTACAGGGGGACGTGACTAGCGACGAGCAGTACTTC.

This clonotype was seen at least ten times. J is TRBJ1-4 and V is TRBV3-1; D ambiguous. The V and J ends lost 3 bases and 5 bases respectively, with 10 bases between them. The germline gives CDR1 LGHDT, CDR2 YNNKEL (reference sequence). The CDR3 spans 14 residues. CDR3 region: CASSQRVSNEKLFF. The CDR3 DNA reads TGTGCCAGCAGCCAGAGGGTGTCGAATGAAAAACTGTTTTTT. Looking up the rest from reference TRBV3-1 and TRBJ1-4 gives the full variable domain: DTAVSQTPKYLVTQMGNDKSIKCEQNLGHDTMYWYKQDSKKFLKIMFSYNNKELIINETVPNRFSPKSPDKAHLNLHINSLELGDSAVYFCASSQRVSNEKLFFGSGTQLSVL.

This clonotype has ten or more counts. The chain carries TRBV27 and TRBJ2-3, with 10 bases matching TRBD1. Losses at the gene ends were 5 bases for V and 2 bases for J; bases not matched to a gene: 4. The CDR3 extends over 15 amino acids. The V gene's germline CDR1 is MNHEY and CDR2 SMNVEV (reference sequence). CDR3 DNA: TGTGCCAGCAGTCGGACAGGGGGTTACACAGATACGCAGTATTTT. Its translation: CASSRTGGYTDTQYF.

This clonotype occurred a few times. This chain links TRBV20-1 with TRBJ1-2, with 8 bases matching TRBD1. The germline CDR1 and CDR2 sequences are DFQATT and SNEGSKA (reference sequence). Losses at the gene ends were 1 base for V and 4 bases for J; bases not matched to a gene: 5. This CDR3 region has 14 residues. CDR3 sequence: CSARGTTGAYGYTF. In DNA, the CDR3 is TGCAGTGCTAGAGGGACGACAGGGGCCTATGGCTACACCTTC.